The T cell receptor (beta chain) under discussion was sequenced for a study of blood T cell repertoires in COVID-19. Study-level background: Donors in the United States, Italy and Spain gave samples during acute or convalescent COVID-19. Sources were T cells, B-cell-depleted T cells, or PBMCs; the material itself was cDNA or gDNA.

Original data processing: By means of reference gene primer amplification, nucleated cell counts were estimated. Sequencing was performed with immunoSEQ multiplex PCR; in TCRdb, only in-frame clones are kept and a portion is missing. V and J calls and clone size are as listed in that table; D and trimming were resolved from the DNA. The table has about 120,000 clones, roughly 79% seen once. V trimming: 7 bases; J trimming: 4 bases; junction bases outside the gene matches: 5. Germline-derived CDR1 and CDR2 are SQVTM and ANQGSEA. The length of the CDR3 is 13 residues. Source material: peripheral blood. This clonotype originated in a man between 65 and 79 years old with active or convalescent COVID-19. J is TRBJ2-2 and V is TRBV29-1, with 8 positions matching TRBD1. The CDR3 is CSGTRGLTGELFF. CDR3 sequence (DNA): TGCAGCGGAACCAGGGGGCTCACCGGGGAGCTGTTTTTT.